The source of this T cell receptor (beta chain) is a study of technical replicates of blood from a handful of donors. TCRdb keeps only in-frame clones here, not all; method: immunoSEQ multiplex PCR. Seen here are fewer than 100,000 clones, about 91% observed once, and the top ten hold 0.41%. Trimming cost V 4 bases and J 5 bases; bases outside gene matches: 7. The CDR3 is 14 residues long. Germline CDR1 reads MNHEY; CDR2 reads SMNVEV (reference sequence). This clonotype originated in a human donor in good health. V and J are TRBV27 and TRBJ1-1, with 7 positions matching TRBD1. The specimen was T cells isolated from PBMCs. CDR3 protein: CASSWAQGVTEAFF. The CDR3 bases are TGTGCCAGCAGTTGGGCCCAGGGGGTGACTGAAGCTTTCTTT.